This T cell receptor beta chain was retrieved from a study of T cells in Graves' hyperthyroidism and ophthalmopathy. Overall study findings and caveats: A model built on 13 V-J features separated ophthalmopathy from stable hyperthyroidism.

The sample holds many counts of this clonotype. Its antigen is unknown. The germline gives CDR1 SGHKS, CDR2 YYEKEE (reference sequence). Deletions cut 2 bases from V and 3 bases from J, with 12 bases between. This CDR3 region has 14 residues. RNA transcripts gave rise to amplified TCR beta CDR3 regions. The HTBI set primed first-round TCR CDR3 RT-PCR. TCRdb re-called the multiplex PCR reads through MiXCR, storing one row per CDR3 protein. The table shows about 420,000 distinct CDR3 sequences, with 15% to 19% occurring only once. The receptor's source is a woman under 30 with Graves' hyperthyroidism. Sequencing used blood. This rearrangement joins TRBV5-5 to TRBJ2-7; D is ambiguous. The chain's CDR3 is CASSFRATVYEQYF. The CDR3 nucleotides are TGTGCCAGCAGCTTTCGAGCAACCGTCTACGAGCAGTACTTC.